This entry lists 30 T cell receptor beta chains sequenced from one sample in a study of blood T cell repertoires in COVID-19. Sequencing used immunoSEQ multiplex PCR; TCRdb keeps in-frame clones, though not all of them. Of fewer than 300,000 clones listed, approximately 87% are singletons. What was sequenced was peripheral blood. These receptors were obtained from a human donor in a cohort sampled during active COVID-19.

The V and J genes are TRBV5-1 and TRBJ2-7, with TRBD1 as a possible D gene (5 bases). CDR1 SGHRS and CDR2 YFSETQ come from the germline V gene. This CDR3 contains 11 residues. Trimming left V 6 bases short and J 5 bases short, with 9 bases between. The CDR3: CASKSGNEQYF. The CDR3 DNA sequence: TGCGCCAGCAAGTCAGGGAACGAGCAGTACTTC.

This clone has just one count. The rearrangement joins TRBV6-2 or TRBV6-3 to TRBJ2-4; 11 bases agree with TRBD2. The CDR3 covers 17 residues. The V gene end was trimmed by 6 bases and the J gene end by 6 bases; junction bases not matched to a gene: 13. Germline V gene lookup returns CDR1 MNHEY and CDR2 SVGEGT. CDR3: CASSPLTSGAFLNIQYF. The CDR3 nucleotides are TGTGCCAGCAGCCCCTTGACTAGCGGGGCCTTTTTAAACATTCAGTACTTC.

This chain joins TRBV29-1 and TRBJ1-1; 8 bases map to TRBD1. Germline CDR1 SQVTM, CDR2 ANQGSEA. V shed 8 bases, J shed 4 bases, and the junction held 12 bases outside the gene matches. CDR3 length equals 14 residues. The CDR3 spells CSTSVQGATTEAFF. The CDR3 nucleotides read TGCAGCACCTCGGTCCAGGGGGCGACCACTGAAGCTTTCTTT.

This CDR3 reads CASSPNFNQPQHF. The CDR3 nucleotides read TGTGCCAGCAGCCCAAATTTTAATCAGCCCCAGCATTTT. This chain connects TRBV4-2 to TRBJ1-5; D call uncertain. CDR3 length: 13 amino acids. The germline V gene encodes CDR1 LGHNA and CDR2 YNFKEQ. The V gene lost 4 bases and the J gene lost 4 bases, with 8 bases spanning the gap.

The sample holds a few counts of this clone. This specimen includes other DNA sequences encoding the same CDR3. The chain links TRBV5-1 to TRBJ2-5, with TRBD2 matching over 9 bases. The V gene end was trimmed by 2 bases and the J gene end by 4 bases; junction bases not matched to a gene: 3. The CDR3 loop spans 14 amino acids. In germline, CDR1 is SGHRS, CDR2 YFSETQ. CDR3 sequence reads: CASSLELAGETQYF. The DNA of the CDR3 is TGCGCCAGCAGCTTAGAACTAGCGGGAGAGACCCAGTACTTC.

CDR3 DNA sequence: TGTGCCAGCATGAACGGGATGAACACCGGGGAGCTGTTTTTT. Protein product: CASMNGMNTGELFF. V and J are TRBV2 and TRBJ2-2; D possibly corresponds to TRBD2 (5 bases). Trimming pared 7 bases from V and 1 base from J, leaving 10 bases between. The CDR3 is made up of 14 amino acids. CDR1 and CDR2 from the germline V gene are SNHLY and FYNNEI.

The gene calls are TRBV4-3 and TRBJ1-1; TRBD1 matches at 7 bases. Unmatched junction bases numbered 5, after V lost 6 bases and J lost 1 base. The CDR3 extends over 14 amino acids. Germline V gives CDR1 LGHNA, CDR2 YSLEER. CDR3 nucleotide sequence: TGCGCCAGCAGACAGGGGCTGGGGAACACTGAAGCTTTCTTT. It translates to CASRQGLGNTEAFF.

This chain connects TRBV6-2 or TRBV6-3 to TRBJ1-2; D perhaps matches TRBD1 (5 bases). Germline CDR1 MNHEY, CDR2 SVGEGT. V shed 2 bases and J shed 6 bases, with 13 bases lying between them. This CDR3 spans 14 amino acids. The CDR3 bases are TGTGCCAGCAGTTACCCGGCAGGGATTAATGGCTACACCTTC. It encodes CASSYPAGINGYTF.

CDR3 nucleotides: TGTGCCAGCTCACCGGTAGGGGACAATCAGCCCCAGCATTTT. Translation: CASSPVGDNQPQHF. This rearrangement joins TRBV18 to TRBJ1-5; possibly TRBD1 for D (5 bases). Germline V gene data show CDR1 as KGHSH and CDR2 as LQKENI. V lost 3 bases, J lost 3 bases, and 9 bases lay in between. The CDR3 loop spans 14 amino acids.

CDR3 in DNA: TGTGCCAGTACCTCAGGTAGGCAGGGGACGAACACTGAAGCTTTCTTT. Encoded protein: CASTSGRQGTNTEAFF. The gene calls are TRBV19 and TRBJ1-1; D is possibly TRBD1 (6 bases). The CDR3 loop spans 16 amino acids. The V gene lost 7 bases and the J gene lost 1 base, with 19 bases spanning the gap. Germline V gene lookup returns CDR1 LNHDA and CDR2 SQIVND (reference sequence).

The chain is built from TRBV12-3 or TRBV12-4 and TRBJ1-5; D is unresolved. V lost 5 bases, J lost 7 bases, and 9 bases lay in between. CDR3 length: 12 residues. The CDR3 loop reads CASSPRNQPQHF. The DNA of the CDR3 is TGTGCCAGCAGTCCGAGGAACCAGCCCCAGCATTTT.

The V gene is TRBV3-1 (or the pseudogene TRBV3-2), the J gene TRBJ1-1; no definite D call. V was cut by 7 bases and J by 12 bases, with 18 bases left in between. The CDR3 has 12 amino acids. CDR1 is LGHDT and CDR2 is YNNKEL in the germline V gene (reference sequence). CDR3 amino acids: CASNSVGQAPFF. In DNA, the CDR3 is TGTGCCAGCAACTCCGTTGGGCAGGCCCCTTTCTTT.

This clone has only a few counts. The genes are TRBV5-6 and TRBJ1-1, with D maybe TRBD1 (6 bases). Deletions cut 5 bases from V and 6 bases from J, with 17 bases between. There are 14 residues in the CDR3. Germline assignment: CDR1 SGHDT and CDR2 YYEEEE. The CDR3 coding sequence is TGTGCCAGCAGGGTGCGCAGGGGCGGTCCTGAAGCTTTCTTT. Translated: CASRVRRGGPEAFF.

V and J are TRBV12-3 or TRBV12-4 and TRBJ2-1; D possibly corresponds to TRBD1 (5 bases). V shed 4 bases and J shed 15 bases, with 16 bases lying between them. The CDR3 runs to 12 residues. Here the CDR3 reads CASSWGPSESFF. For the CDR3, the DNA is TGTGCCAGCAGTTGGGGCCCATCGGAGTCGTTCTTC.

The CDR3 spells CASSSWTSATDTQYF. CDR3 DNA: TGTGCCAGCAGCTCTTGGACTAGCGCCACAGATACGCAGTATTTT. V and J are TRBV5-5 and TRBJ2-3; 9 bases agree with TRBD2. After removal of 3 bases from V and 2 bases from J, the junction contained 4 bases not matched to a gene. The CDR3 runs 15 residues. Germline V lookup: CDR1 SGHKS, CDR2 YYEKEE (reference sequence).

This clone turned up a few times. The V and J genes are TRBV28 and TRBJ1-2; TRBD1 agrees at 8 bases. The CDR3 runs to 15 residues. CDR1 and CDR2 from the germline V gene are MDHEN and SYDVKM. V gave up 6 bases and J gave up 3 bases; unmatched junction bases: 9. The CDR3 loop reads CASSHIKQGDYGYTF. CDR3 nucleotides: TGTGCCAGCAGCCATATAAAACAGGGGGACTATGGCTACACCTTC.

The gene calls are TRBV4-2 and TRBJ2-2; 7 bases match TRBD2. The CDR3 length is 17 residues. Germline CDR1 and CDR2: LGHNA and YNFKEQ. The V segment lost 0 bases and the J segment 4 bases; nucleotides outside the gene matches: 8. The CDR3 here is CASSQDISGRGTGELFF. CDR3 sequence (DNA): TGTGCCAGCAGCCAAGATATAAGTGGGAGGGGCACCGGGGAGCTGTTTTTT.

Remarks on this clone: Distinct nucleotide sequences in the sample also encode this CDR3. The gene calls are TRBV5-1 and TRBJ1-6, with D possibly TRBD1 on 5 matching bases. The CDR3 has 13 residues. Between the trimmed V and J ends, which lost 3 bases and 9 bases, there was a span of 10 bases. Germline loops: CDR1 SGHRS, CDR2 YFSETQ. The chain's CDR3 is CASSSGQSSPLHF. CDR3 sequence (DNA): TGCGCCAGCAGCTCCGGACAATCTTCACCCCTCCACTTT.

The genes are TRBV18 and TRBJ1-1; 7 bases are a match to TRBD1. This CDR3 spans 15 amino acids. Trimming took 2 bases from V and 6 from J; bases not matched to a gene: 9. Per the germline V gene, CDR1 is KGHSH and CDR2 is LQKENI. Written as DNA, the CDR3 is TGTGCCAGCTCACCAAAAACGACAGGGAAAGCTGAAGCTTTCTTT. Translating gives CASSPKTTGKAEAFF.

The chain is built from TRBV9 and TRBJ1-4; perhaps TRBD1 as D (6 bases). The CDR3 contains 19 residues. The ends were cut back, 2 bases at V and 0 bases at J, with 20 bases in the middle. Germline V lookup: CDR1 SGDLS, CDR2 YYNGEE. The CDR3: CASSVSTGTRVSTNEKLFF. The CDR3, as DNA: TGTGCCAGCAGCGTGTCGACCGGGACAAGAGTTTCAACTAATGAAAAACTGTTTTTT.

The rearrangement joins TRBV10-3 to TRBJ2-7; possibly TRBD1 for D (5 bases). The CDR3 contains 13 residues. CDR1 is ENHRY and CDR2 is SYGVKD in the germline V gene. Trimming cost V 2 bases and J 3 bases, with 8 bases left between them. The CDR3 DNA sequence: TGTGCCATCAGTGAGGACAGTAACTACGAGCAGTACTTC. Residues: CAISEDSNYEQYF.

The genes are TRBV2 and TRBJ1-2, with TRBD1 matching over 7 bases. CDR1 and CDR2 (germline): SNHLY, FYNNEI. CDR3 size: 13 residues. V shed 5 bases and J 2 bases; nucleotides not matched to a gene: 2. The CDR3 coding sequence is TGTGCCAGCAGTCGACAGGGAAACTATGGCTACACCTTC. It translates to CASSRQGNYGYTF.

The CDR3 region is CASSDSSYEQYF. The CDR3 DNA reads as TGTGCCAGCAGTGACAGTTCCTACGAGCAGTACTTC. The V call is TRBV5-8, the J call TRBJ2-7; possibly TRBD1 for D (5 bases). The CDR3 has 12 residues. V was pared by 5 bases and J by 1 base, with 7 bases between. CDR1 SGHTS and CDR2 YDEGEE come from the germline V gene.

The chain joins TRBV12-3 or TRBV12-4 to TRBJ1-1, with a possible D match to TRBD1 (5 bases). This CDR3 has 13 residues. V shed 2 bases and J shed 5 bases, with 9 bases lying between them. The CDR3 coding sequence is TGTGCCAGCAGTTTAATGGGGGGGACTGAAGCTTTCTTT. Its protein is CASSLMGGTEAFF.

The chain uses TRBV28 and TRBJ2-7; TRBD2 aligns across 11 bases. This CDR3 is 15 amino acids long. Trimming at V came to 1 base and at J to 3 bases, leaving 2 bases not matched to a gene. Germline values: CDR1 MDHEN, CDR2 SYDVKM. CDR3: CASSLSGTSGYEQYF. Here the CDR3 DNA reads TGTGCCAGCAGTTTATCCGGGACTAGCGGCTACGAGCAGTACTTC.

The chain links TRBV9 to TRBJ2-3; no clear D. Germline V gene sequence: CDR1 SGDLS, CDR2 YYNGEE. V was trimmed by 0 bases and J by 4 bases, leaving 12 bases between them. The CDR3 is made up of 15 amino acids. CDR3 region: CASSVGGSMADTQYF. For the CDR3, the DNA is TGTGCCAGCAGCGTAGGAGGTAGCATGGCAGATACGCAGTATTTT.

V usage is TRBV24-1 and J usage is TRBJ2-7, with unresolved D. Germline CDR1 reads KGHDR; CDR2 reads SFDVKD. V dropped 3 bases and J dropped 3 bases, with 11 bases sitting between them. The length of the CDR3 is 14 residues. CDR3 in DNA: TGTGCCACCAGTGATCCGACGAGGAACTACGAGCAGTACTTC. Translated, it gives CATSDPTRNYEQYF.

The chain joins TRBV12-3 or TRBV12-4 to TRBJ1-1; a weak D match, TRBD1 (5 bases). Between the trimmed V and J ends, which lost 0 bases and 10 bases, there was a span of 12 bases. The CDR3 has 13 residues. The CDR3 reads CASSLAAGGGAFF. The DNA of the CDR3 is TGTGCCAGCAGTTTAGCGGCGGGGGGTGGAGCTTTCTTT.

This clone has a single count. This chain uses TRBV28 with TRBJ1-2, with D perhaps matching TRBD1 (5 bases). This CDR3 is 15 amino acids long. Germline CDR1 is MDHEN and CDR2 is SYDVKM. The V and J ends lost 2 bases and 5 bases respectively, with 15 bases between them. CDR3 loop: CASSLEPLTVYGYTF. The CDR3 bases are TGTGCCAGCAGTTTAGAGCCCCTGACAGTTTATGGCTACACCTTC.

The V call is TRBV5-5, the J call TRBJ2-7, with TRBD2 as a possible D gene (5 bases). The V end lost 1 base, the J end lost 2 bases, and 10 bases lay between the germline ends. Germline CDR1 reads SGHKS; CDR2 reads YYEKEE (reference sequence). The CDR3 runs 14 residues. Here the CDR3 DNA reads TGTGCCAGCAGCTTGAAACAGCGGACCTACGAGCAGTACTTC. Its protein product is CASSLKQRTYEQYF.